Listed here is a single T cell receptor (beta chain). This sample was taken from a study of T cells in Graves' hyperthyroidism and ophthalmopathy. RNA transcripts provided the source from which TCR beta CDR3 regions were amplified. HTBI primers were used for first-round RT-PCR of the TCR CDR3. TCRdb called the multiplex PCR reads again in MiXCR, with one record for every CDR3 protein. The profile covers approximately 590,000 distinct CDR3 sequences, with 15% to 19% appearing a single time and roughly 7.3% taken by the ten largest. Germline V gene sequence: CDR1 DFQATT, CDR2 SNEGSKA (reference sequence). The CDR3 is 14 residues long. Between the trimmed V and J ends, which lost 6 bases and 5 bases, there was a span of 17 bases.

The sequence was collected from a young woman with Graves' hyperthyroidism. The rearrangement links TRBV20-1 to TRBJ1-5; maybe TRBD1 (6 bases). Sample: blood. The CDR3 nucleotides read TGCAGTGCGCCTCTTGGGGGGGCGGATCAGCCCCAGCATTTT. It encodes CSAPLGGADQPQHF.